This T cell receptor beta chain comes out of a study of T cell responses to AZD1222 COVID-19 vaccine. This CDR3 contains 13 residues. Germline loops: CDR1 SQVTM, CDR2 ANQGSEA. Trimming removed 0 bases at V and 3 bases at J, with 8 bases between. Profiled with immunoSEQ multiplex PCR; TCRdb holds only in-frame clones, not every one. The data contain 90,000 to 120,000 clones, about 86% of them singletons. The chain carries TRBV29-1 and TRBJ1-2, with D uncertain. The sample here was peripheral blood, taken on day 0 of AZD1222 vaccination. This TCR derives from an adult in good health. The CDR3 DNA reads as TGCAGCGTTGAAGAAGACAATTACTATGGCTACACCTTC. Protein product: CSVEEDNYYGYTF.